This T cell receptor beta chain was recovered during a study of blood T cell repertoires in COVID-19. Study overall: From the United States, Italy and Spain came samples of acute and convalescent COVID-19. Sources were T cells, B-cell-depleted T cells, or PBMCs; the material itself was cDNA or gDNA.

V lost 5 bases to trimming and J lost 1 base; unmatched junction nucleotides: 10. The germline CDR1 and CDR2 sequences are SGHAT and FQNNGV. The CDR3 has 19 amino acids. Method: immunoSEQ multiplex PCR; TCRdb's copy keeps in-frame clones and lacks some. The repertoire has 200,000 to 250,000 clones, 80% to 85% of them found once; the top ten carry roughly 21%. The specimen sequenced was peripheral blood. The chain employs TRBV11-2 and TRBJ2-1, with TRBD2 matching over 14 bases. This TCR was sampled from a man aged 30 to 39 with active or convalescent COVID-19. CDR3 residues: CASSPRLAGGLFSYNEQFF. CDR3 DNA sequence: TGTGCCAGCAGCCCCAGACTAGCGGGGGGGCTATTTTCCTACAATGAGCAGTTCTTC.